The 21 T cell receptor beta chains reported below all come from one sample, sequenced in a study of T cell responses to AZD1222 COVID-19 vaccine. The assay was immunoSEQ multiplex PCR, and TCRdb's table has in-frame clones only and misses some. The sample gives 95,000 to 120,000 clones, about nine tenths of which show up once; approximately 3% is in the top ten. Sequences were derived from peripheral blood, sampled on day 0 of MenACWY control vaccination. All receptors come from an adult in good health.

CDR3 protein: CASSQKPTGGYEQYF. CDR3 nucleotide sequence: TGTGCCAGCAGCCAAAAGCCAACAGGGGGCTACGAGCAGTACTTC. V usage is TRBV11-2 and J usage is TRBJ2-7; TRBD1 agrees at 8 bases. This CDR3 has 15 amino acids. Trimming removed 5 bases from V and 3 bases from J; junction bases left unmatched: 9. CDR1 and CDR2 from the germline V gene are SGHAT and FQNNGV.

The V gene is TRBV13, the J gene TRBJ1-6; D ambiguous. Germline CDR1 reads PRHDT; CDR2 reads FYEKMQ (reference sequence). Trimming took off 3 bases at V and 12 bases at J, with 12 bases between the two ends. The CDR3 is 13 amino acids. CDR3 protein: CASSFTRAGPLHF. CDR3 coding DNA: TGTGCCAGCAGCTTTACCCGGGCGGGACCCCTCCACTTT.

The chain recombines TRBV18 with TRBJ1-4, with D possibly being TRBD1 (6 bases). Germline V gives CDR1 KGHSH, CDR2 LQKENI. This CDR3 is 17 amino acids long. The V and J ends lost 0 bases and 1 base respectively, with 12 bases between them. Here the CDR3 DNA reads TGTGCCAGCTCACCACCCAACAGGGAGGGAACTAATGAAAAACTGTTTTTT. It yields the protein CASSPPNREGTNEKLFF.

The gene calls are TRBV2 and TRBJ1-5; 7 positions match TRBD1. J gave up 6 bases and V 7 bases, and 9 bases lay outside the gene matches. Per germline, CDR1 SNHLY and CDR2 FYNNEI. This CDR3 comprises 14 residues. The CDR3 sequence: CASKGTGASQPQHF. CDR3 DNA sequence: TGTGCCAGCAAGGGCACAGGGGCTAGTCAGCCCCAGCATTTT.

As DNA, the CDR3 is TGTGCCAGCTCACCGGGGACAGGGAGCACTGAAGCTTTCTTT. Its protein product is CASSPGTGSTEAFF. V usage is TRBV18 and J usage is TRBJ1-1; 9 nucleotides match TRBD1. This CDR3 contains 14 residues. V was clipped by 3 bases and J by 4 bases; unmatched bases: 3. CDR1 and CDR2 (germline): KGHSH, LQKENI.

This CDR3 reads CASSRGGEQETQYF. CDR3 nucleotides: TGTGCCAGCAGTCGGGGGGGAGAACAAGAGACCCAGTACTTC. This sequence joins TRBV25-1 and TRBJ2-5; 8 bases match TRBD2. V shed 5 bases, J shed 2 bases, and the junction held 4 bases outside the gene matches. Germline-derived CDR1 and CDR2 are MGHDK and SYGVNS. The CDR3 is 14 residues long.

The DNA for the CDR3 is TGTGCCAGCAGCCAAGTAGACAGGGTCTATGGCTACACCTTC. Translating gives CASSQVDRVYGYTF. The J gene is TRBJ1-2, the V gene TRBV3-1 (or the pseudogene TRBV3-2), with TRBD1 matching over 7 bases. The V segment lost 1 base and the J segment 4 bases; nucleotides outside the gene matches: 3. In germline, CDR1 is LGHDT, CDR2 YNNKEL (reference sequence). The CDR3 contains 14 residues.

The chain uses TRBV4-1 and TRBJ2-1; 10 bases are shared with TRBD2. The CDR3 extends over 15 amino acids. The germline V gene has CDR1 MGHRA and CDR2 YSYEKL. V was pared by 1 base and J by 5 bases, with 2 bases of the junction left unmatched. In DNA, the CDR3 is TGCGCCAGCAGCCAAGTTAGCGGGGGGAACAATGAGCAGTTCTTC. As protein: CASSQVSGGNNEQFF.

The rearrangement links TRBV6-5 to TRBJ1-2; no clear D gene. Trimming pared 4 bases from V and 1 base from J, leaving 13 bases between. The CDR3 sequence is 15 residues long. The V gene's germline CDR1 is MNHEY and CDR2 SVGAGI. CDR3 nucleotide sequence: TGTGCCAGCAGTTCGACTACGACTCTTAACTATGGCTACACCTTC. As protein: CASSSTTTLNYGYTF.

This chain's CDR3 is CASSPGHRLYGYTF. In DNA form, the CDR3 reads TGTGCCAGCAGTCCCGGACATAGGCTCTATGGCTACACCTTC. The chain joins TRBV6-5 to TRBJ1-2, with D perhaps TRBD1 (5 bases). Germline CDR1 MNHEY, CDR2 SVGAGI. With 5 bases removed from V and 4 bases from J, the gap between germline ends came to 14 bases. This CDR3 region has 14 residues.

The genes are TRBV30 and TRBJ1-6; 8 bases are a match to TRBD1. The germline V gene has CDR1 GTSNPN and CDR2 SVGIG (reference sequence). V gave up 4 bases and J gave up 4 bases; unmatched junction bases: 0. The CDR3 is 13 residues long. CDR3 nucleotide sequence: TGTGCCTGGAACAGGGGGTATAATTCACCCCTCCACTTT. Amino acid sequence: CAWNRGYNSPLHF.

The chain links TRBV7-2 to TRBJ1-6; maybe TRBD1 (6 bases). CDR1 and CDR2 (germline): SGHTA, FQGNSA. This CDR3 spans 14 amino acids. V shed 3 bases and J shed 6 bases, with 9 bases lying between them. The CDR3 bases are TGTGCCAGCAGCTTGGGGACAAGTAATTCACCCCTCCACTTT. This codes for CASSLGTSNSPLHF.

The gene calls are TRBV21-1 and TRBJ1-2. TRBV21-1 is given as a pseudogene. The CDR3 spans 13 residues. The CDR3 region is CASSRSDGVGYTF. CDR3 nucleotides: TGTGCCAGCAGCCGATCCGACGGGGTTGGCTACACCTTC.

The chain recombines TRBV15 with TRBJ2-5; D gene ambiguous. This CDR3 contains 13 residues. Germline V gives CDR1 LNHNV, CDR2 YYDKDF (reference sequence). The V end was cut by 1 base, the J end by 2 bases, with 5 bases between. In DNA form, the CDR3 reads TGTGCCACCAGCAGAGGTCCACAAGAGACCCAGTACTTC. As protein: CATSRGPQETQYF.

The V gene is TRBV5-1, the J gene TRBJ1-2, with 7 bases lining up with TRBD1. V was pared by 4 bases and J by 2 bases, with 5 bases of the junction left unmatched. The germline V gene has CDR1 SGHRS and CDR2 YFSETQ. This CDR3 contains 14 residues. This CDR3 reads CASSQGTENYGYTF. For the CDR3, the DNA is TGCGCCAGCAGCCAAGGGACAGAAAACTATGGCTACACCTTC. The variable domain in full, with the rest retrieved from reference TRBV5-1 and TRBJ1-2, is KAGVTQTPRYLIKTRGQQVTLSCSPISGHRSVSWYQQTPGQGLQFLFEYFSETQRNKGNFPGRFSGRQFSNSRSEMNVSTLELGDSALYLCASSQGTENYGYTFGSGTRLTVV.

CDR3 coding DNA: TGTGCCAGCAGAGCAACAGAGAACACTGAAGCTTTCTTT. Translation gives CASRATENTEAFF. The chain recombines TRBV12-3 or TRBV12-4 with TRBJ1-1; no firm D call. This CDR3 has 13 amino acids. V lost 6 bases and J 1 base, leaving 9 bases between the germline ends.

This chain connects TRBV6-5 to TRBJ1-2, with D uncertain. The CDR3 totals 13 residues. Trimming took 0 bases from V and 4 from J, leaving 6 bases between them. Germline values: CDR1 MNHEY, CDR2 SVGAGI. CDR3 loop: CASSYSIVYGYTF. The CDR3 DNA follows: TGTGCCAGCAGTTACTCGATAGTCTATGGCTACACCTTC.

The chain employs TRBV11-2 and TRBJ2-7, with TRBD2 matching 8 bases. CDR3 length: 14 residues. V gave up 1 base and J gave up 2 bases; unmatched junction bases: 1. Germline assignment: CDR1 SGHAT and CDR2 FQNNGV. The CDR3 coding sequence is TGTGCCAGCAGCTTAGTTAGCGGGGCCTACGAGCAGTACTTC. Translated: CASSLVSGAYEQYF. The full variable domain, with the rest looked up from reference TRBV11-2 and TRBJ2-7, is EAGVAQSPRYKIIEKRQSVAFWCNPISGHATLYWYQQILGQGPKLLIQFQNNGVVDDSQLPKDRFSAERLKGVDSTLKIQPAKLEDSAVYLCASSLVSGAYEQYFGPGTRLTVT.

J is TRBJ1-5 and V is TRBV2; possible D gene TRBD1, 5 bases. The germline V gene encodes CDR1 SNHLY and CDR2 FYNNEI. Trimming removed 2 bases at V and 2 bases at J, with 7 bases between. CDR3 length equals 14 residues. The chain's CDR3 is CASSERGGNQPQHF. The CDR3 DNA reads as TGTGCCAGCAGTGAACGAGGGGGCAATCAGCCCCAGCATTTT.

The chain joins TRBV18 to TRBJ2-2; perhaps TRBD1 as D (6 bases). The germline gives CDR1 KGHSH, CDR2 LQKENI. The CDR3 sequence is 15 residues long. V shed 3 bases and J shed 0 bases, with 8 bases lying between them. The CDR3, as DNA: TGTGCCAGCTCACCCGCAGGGGCGAACACCGGGGAGCTGTTTTTT. This translates into CASSPAGANTGELFF.

The rearrangement links TRBV7-9 to TRBJ2-7, with D possibly being TRBD2 (5 bases). The ends were cut back, 1 base at V and 3 bases at J, with 13 bases in the middle. This CDR3 is 15 amino acids long. Per the germline V gene, CDR1 is SEHNR and CDR2 is FQNEAQ (reference sequence). CDR3 DNA: TGTGCCAGCAGCTTAGGGGAGTGGCAGATCTACGAGCAGTACTTC. Amino acids: CASSLGEWQIYEQYF.